These 15 T cell receptor beta chains were all obtained from the same sample, sequenced in a study of CD8 T cells in Susac syndrome. When the RNA was reverse transcribed, random hexamers were used with an input of about 0.5 to 1 ug. Each CDR3 protein gets one entry after TCRdb re-called the immunoSEQ multiplex PCR reads with MiXCR. The table shows 200,000 or so distinct CDR3 sequences, with nearly 95% occurring only once. The specimen sequenced was CD4+ T cells from PBMCs. All receptors come from a human donor with multiple sclerosis.

The V and J genes are TRBV30 and TRBJ1-1, with unresolved D. The V end was cut by 2 bases, the J end by 0 bases, with 7 bases between. CDR1 is GTSNPN and CDR2 is SVGIG in the germline V gene (reference sequence). CDR3 length: 13 residues. The CDR3 spells CAWSQRMNTEAFF. The CDR3 DNA reads TGTGCCTGGAGTCAACGCATGAACACTGAAGCTTTCTTT. Full variable domain (rest looked up from reference TRBV30 and TRBJ1-1): SQTIHQWPATLVQPVGSPLSLECTVEGTSNPNLYWYRQAAGRGLQLLFYSVGIGQISSEVPQNLSASRPQDRQFILSSKKLLLSDSGFYLCAWSQRMNTEAFFGQGTRLTVV.

CDR3 coding DNA: TGTGCCAGCAAGAACTCAGGGGGCTATGGCTACACCTTC. This sequence encodes CASKNSGGYGYTF. This rearrangement joins TRBV6-4 to TRBJ1-2; 7 bases match TRBD1. Germline V gene data show CDR1 as MRHNA and CDR2 as SNTAGT. Trimming cost V 7 bases and J 4 bases; bases outside gene matches: 6. The CDR3 has 13 amino acids.

This sequence joins TRBV11-2 and TRBJ2-5; D may be TRBD2 (5 bases). CDR1 is SGHAT, CDR2 FQNNGV, per germline. The CDR3 covers 14 residues. V lost 5 bases, J lost 5 bases, and 15 bases lay in between. The CDR3 bases are TGTGCCAGCAGCGCTTGGGTAGGCGGGGAGACCCAGTACTTC. Translation gives CASSAWVGGETQYF.

V usage is TRBV9 and J usage is TRBJ2-5, with 12 bases that match TRBD2. V was clipped by 4 bases and J by 4 bases; unmatched bases: 5. Germline V gene data show CDR1 as SGDLS and CDR2 as YYNGEE. The CDR3 spans 15 residues. As DNA, the CDR3 is TGTGCCAGCAGCTCGACTAGCGGGAGAACAGAGACCCAGTACTTC. Protein sequence: CASSSTSGRTETQYF.

The chain has TRBV18 and TRBJ1-2; D unclear. This CDR3 contains 14 residues. The V gene lost 1 base and the J gene lost 2 bases, with 8 bases spanning the gap. The germline V gene encodes CDR1 KGHSH and CDR2 LQKENI. This CDR3 is CASSPQVSNYGYTF. The CDR3 nucleotides are TGTGCCAGCTCACCACAGGTCAGCAACTATGGCTACACCTTC.

This clonotype was observed a handful of times. This chain connects TRBV3-1 to TRBJ1-5; D is possibly TRBD1 (5 bases). The CDR3 runs to 14 residues. Germline CDR1 reads LGHDT; CDR2 reads YNNKEL (reference sequence). Trimming removed 3 bases from V and 2 bases from J, with 8 bases in between. The CDR3 loop is CASSQSQGNQPQHF. CDR3 coding DNA: TGTGCCAGCAGCCAGTCACAGGGCAATCAGCCCCAGCATTTT.

The rearrangement joins TRBV7-9 to TRBJ2-3; D is unclear. V lost 3 bases, J lost 3 bases, and 10 bases lay in between. The CDR3 has 14 amino acids. Germline V CDR1 and CDR2: SEHNR, FQNEAQ (reference sequence). CDR3 bases: TGTGCCAGCAGCTTGGACGGACCTACAGATACGCAGTATTTT. Its protein product is CASSLDGPTDTQYF.

In the case of this clonotype: Mismatch with germline at one junction end may stem from a read error. The chain carries TRBV5-1 and TRBJ2-7; no clear D gene. The CDR3 is 13 residues long. Per the germline V gene, CDR1 is SGHRS and CDR2 is YFSETQ. Written as DNA, the CDR3 is TGCGCCAGCAGGGTGGGCAGTTCCTTCGAGCAGTACTTC. It is translated as CASRVGSSFEQYF.

The V and J genes are TRBV9 and TRBJ2-5, with a tentative D call TRBD2 (6 bases). Trimming removed 0 bases at V and 7 bases at J, with 10 bases between. The CDR3 totals 13 residues. CDR1 is SGDLS, CDR2 YYNGEE, per germline. CDR3 sequence: CASSVGGSGTQYF. As DNA, the CDR3 is TGTGCCAGCAGCGTAGGGGGTAGCGGGACCCAGTACTTC.

The chain has TRBV3-1 and TRBJ1-4; D call uncertain. Germline CDR1 LGHDT, CDR2 YNNKEL (reference sequence). Deletions cut 4 bases from V and 2 bases from J, with 8 bases between. CDR3 size: 14 residues. For the CDR3, the DNA is TGTGCCAGCAGCCGGACGGAGACTAATGAAAAACTGTTTTTT. Amino acid sequence: CASSRTETNEKLFF.

V is TRBV24-1 and J is TRBJ2-5; 7 nucleotides line up with TRBD1. V was pared by 4 bases and J by 1 base, with 5 bases of the junction left unmatched. The CDR3 is made up of 15 amino acids. Germline V lookup: CDR1 KGHDR, CDR2 SFDVKD. CDR3 residues: CATSDGTATQETQYF. The DNA for the CDR3 is TGTGCCACCAGTGACGGGACAGCCACCCAAGAGACCCAGTACTTC.

The chain uses TRBV27 and TRBJ2-1; 9 bases are shared with TRBD1. CDR3 size: 18 residues. CDR1 is MNHEY, CDR2 SMNVEV, per germline (reference sequence). V lost 2 bases, J lost 0 bases, and 8 bases stayed unmatched. The CDR3 coding sequence is TGTGCCAGCAGTTTACCCCCCGGACAGGGGTCCTCCTACAATGAGCAGTTCTTC. This sequence encodes CASSLPPGQGSSYNEQFF.

This rearrangement joins TRBV20-1 to TRBJ2-3; D uncertain. The V and J ends lost 1 base and 0 bases respectively, with 5 bases between them. The V gene's germline CDR1 is DFQATT and CDR2 SNEGSKA (reference sequence). CDR3 length: 13 amino acids. This chain's CDR3 is CSARAPSTDTQYF. The CDR3, as DNA: TGCAGTGCTAGAGCGCCCAGCACAGATACGCAGTATTTT.

V and J are TRBV12-3 or TRBV12-4 and TRBJ2-5; 9 positions match TRBD2. The CDR3 covers 15 residues. Germline trimming cut 7 bases from V and 4 bases from J; bases unmatched to any gene: 10. CDR3 bases: TGTGCCAGCACCCTGAGGGGACTAGCCGGAGAGACCCAGTACTTC. It codes for CASTLRGLAGETQYF.

The chain uses TRBV12-3 or TRBV12-4 and TRBJ2-3; a weak D match, TRBD2 (6 bases). V shed 2 bases and J shed 3 bases, with 9 bases lying between them. The CDR3 sequence is 14 residues long. CDR3 DNA sequence: TGTGCCAGCAGTTTAAATAGCGGAACAGATACGCAGTATTTT. Amino acids: CASSLNSGTDTQYF.